The sequence of this T cell receptor beta chain was determined in a study of cytotoxic CD8 clonotypes in ibrutinib-treated CLL. Whole-study findings and limits: Higher circulating CD8+ T-cell counts strongly accompanied higher baseline clonality, above age-matched healthy donors.

The CDR3 extends over 13 amino acids. Germline V gives CDR1 MNHNS, CDR2 SASEGT. With 8 bases clipped from V and 4 bases from J, the junction kept 3 bases outside the gene matches. Remarks on this clone: What it binds is not known.

This table comes from immunoSEQ multiplex PCR, and its TCRdb copy is limited to in-frame clones, with some not included. The sample has tens of thousands of clones, 70% to 90% seen once. This TCR came from a human donor with chronic lymphocytic leukemia. This sample comprised PBMCs, obtained after 24 months of ibrutinib treatment. The chain carries TRBV6-1 and TRBJ1-5, with 9 bases matching TRBD1. The CDR3 nucleotides are TGTGCCAGCCAGGACAGGGGAAATCAGCCCCAGCATTTT. It yields the protein CASQDRGNQPQHF.